This is a list of T cell receptor beta chains from one sample in a study of blood T cell repertoires in COVID-19. Sequenced by immunoSEQ multiplex PCR; TCRdb stores in-frame clones only, minus some. The sample lists approximately 66,000 clones, roughly 86% occurring once. The specimen sequenced was peripheral blood. These receptors all come from a man aged 60-69 years with acute or convalescent COVID-19. The conserved cysteine and the conserved F or W are not part of the CDR3 here. Fields, in order: J gene, V gene, CDR3 length, CDR3 protein.

TRBJ1-3,TRBV5-1,14,ASSSGQGDTGNTIY
TRBJ2-2,TRBV7-2,13,ASSLVADYTGELF
TRBJ1-5,TRBV7-8,12,ASSATGGNQPQH
TRBJ2-7,TRBV2,11,ASSSGTGREQY
TRBJ1-1,TRBV6-2/TRBV6-3,12,ASSYRGPRTEAF
TRBJ2-1,TRBV30,9,ATRDYNEQF
TRBJ1-2,TRBV18,12,ASSPSGFNYGYT
TRBJ1-4,TRBV14,14,ASSLPIGTGNEKLF
TRBJ2-7,TRBV5-1,12,ASSLSTGGGEQY
TRBJ1-2,TRBV24-1,11,ATNDKGGYGYT
TRBJ1-2,TRBV5-1,11,ASSLAGLGGYT
TRBJ1-1,TRBV18,13,ASSPIRQGGTEAF